These T cell receptor beta chains were read from a single sample in a study of control samples from healthy donors and cancer patients. Measured with immunoSEQ multiplex PCR; TCRdb has only the in-frame clones, and not every one. This table holds tens of thousands of clones, 75% to 95% found once. The sequencing sample was made of blood. The receptors were gathered from a middle-aged man in good health. CDR3s include the opening cysteine and the closing phenylalanine or tryptophan. Each record gives: clone size, D gene, J gene, V gene, CDR3 protein. The D gene is left open where the match is weak. A clone size is listed for some rows: how often the clone was seen (once, few, many), or a class if it is expanded.

abundance: .
d_gene: .
j_gene: TRBJ2-2
v_gene: TRBV3-1/TRBV3-2
CDR3aa: CASSWAERLSTGELFF

abundance: .
d_gene: TRBD1
j_gene: TRBJ1-1
v_gene: TRBV30
CDR3aa: CAWKRVGDSPNTEAFF

abundance: .
d_gene: .
j_gene: TRBJ1-3
v_gene: TRBV3-1/TRBV3-2
CDR3aa: CASSPGLGSGNTIYF

abundance: .
d_gene: .
j_gene: TRBJ2-1
v_gene: TRBV9
CDR3aa: CASSVAYKSLHNEQFF

abundance: .
d_gene: .
j_gene: TRBJ1-2
v_gene: TRBV2
CDR3aa: CANRDDSGYTF

abundance: .
d_gene: .
j_gene: TRBJ1-1
v_gene: TRBV2
CDR3aa: CASSGQREAFF

abundance: once
d_gene: TRBD1
j_gene: TRBJ1-2
v_gene: TRBV7-2
CDR3aa: CASSLTGRGYTF

abundance: once
d_gene: TRBD1
j_gene: TRBJ2-7
v_gene: TRBV2
CDR3aa: CASSMGQINYEQYF

abundance: .
d_gene: TRBD2
j_gene: TRBJ2-3
v_gene: TRBV19
CDR3aa: CASSMAAGLANTQYF

abundance: .
d_gene: .
j_gene: TRBJ2-2
v_gene: TRBV7-6
CDR3aa: CASSLQVGRYTGELFF

abundance: .
d_gene: .
j_gene: TRBJ2-5
v_gene: TRBV24-1
CDR3aa: CATRGQKETQYF

abundance: .
d_gene: .
j_gene: TRBJ2-7
v_gene: TRBV5-6
CDR3aa: CASSLRQEQYF

abundance: .
d_gene: .
j_gene: TRBJ1-1
v_gene: TRBV10-3
CDR3aa: CAISDGGADAFF

abundance: .
d_gene: TRBD1
j_gene: TRBJ1-4
v_gene: TRBV19
CDR3aa: CASSPSGTGGKLFF

abundance: .
d_gene: .
j_gene: TRBJ1-5
v_gene: TRBV30
CDR3aa: CAWSLIYSNQPQHF

abundance: .
d_gene: TRBD1
j_gene: TRBJ1-1
v_gene: TRBV3-1/TRBV3-2
CDR3aa: CASTGQGNTEAFF

abundance: .
d_gene: .
j_gene: TRBJ2-3
v_gene: TRBV10-3
CDR3aa: CATRLLTASTDTQYF

abundance: .
d_gene: .
j_gene: TRBJ2-3
v_gene: TRBV5-6
CDR3aa: CASSLKSEVTDTQYF

abundance: .
d_gene: TRBD2
j_gene: TRBJ2-5
v_gene: TRBV4-3
CDR3aa: CASSLGRGSETQYF

abundance: .
d_gene: .
j_gene: TRBJ1-1
v_gene: TRBV20-1
CDR3aa: CSAGTRTEAFF

abundance: .
d_gene: .
j_gene: TRBJ1-2
v_gene: TRBV19
CDR3aa: CASSISPASMGGYTF

abundance: .
d_gene: .
j_gene: TRBJ1-2
v_gene: TRBV2
CDR3aa: CASGRMRQGGYTF

abundance: .
d_gene: TRBD1
j_gene: TRBJ1-4
v_gene: TRBV19
CDR3aa: CASSPRTGRGEKLFF

abundance: .
d_gene: .
j_gene: TRBJ1-3
v_gene: TRBV10-3
CDR3aa: CAISESEGSGNTIYF

abundance: .
d_gene: .
j_gene: TRBJ1-1
v_gene: TRBV5-1
CDR3aa: CASSLEPMNTEAFF

abundance: .
d_gene: .
j_gene: TRBJ1-4
v_gene: TRBV27
CDR3aa: CASSLGLTNEKLFF

abundance: .
d_gene: TRBD1
j_gene: TRBJ2-3
v_gene: TRBV4-1
CDR3aa: CASSQEGTLQPGTGEVF

abundance: .
d_gene: .
j_gene: TRBJ2-7
v_gene: TRBV6-6
CDR3aa: CASSYREPATYEQYF

abundance: once
d_gene: TRBD1
j_gene: TRBJ2-2
v_gene: TRBV19
CDR3aa: CASSLRTGMINTGELFF

abundance: .
d_gene: .
j_gene: TRBJ2-4
v_gene: TRBV5-6
CDR3aa: CASSLQTDIAKNIQYF

abundance: .
d_gene: .
j_gene: TRBJ1-2
v_gene: TRBV6-5
CDR3aa: CASSYNREYYGYTF

abundance: .
d_gene: TRBD2
j_gene: TRBJ2-7
v_gene: TRBV30
CDR3aa: CAWSGRGGYEQYF

abundance: .
d_gene: .
j_gene: TRBJ1-5
v_gene: TRBV7-2
CDR3aa: CASSLRRGNQPQHF

abundance: once
d_gene: .
j_gene: TRBJ1-3
v_gene: TRBV6-1
CDR3aa: CASSETEGISGNTIYF

abundance: .
d_gene: .
j_gene: TRBJ1-1
v_gene: TRBV12-3/TRBV12-4
CDR3aa: CASSEQGSSRAFF

abundance: .
d_gene: .
j_gene: TRBJ1-5
v_gene: TRBV6-1
CDR3aa: CASSDVGGLGNQPQHF

abundance: .
d_gene: .
j_gene: TRBJ2-7
v_gene: TRBV5-1
CDR3aa: CASSLRDGFSYEQYF

abundance: .
d_gene: .
j_gene: TRBJ1-1
v_gene: TRBV6-4
CDR3aa: CASSSQGGVTEAFF

abundance: .
d_gene: .
j_gene: TRBJ1-1
v_gene: TRBV19
CDR3aa: CASSMSVGSLNTEAFF

abundance: .
d_gene: .
j_gene: TRBJ2-7
v_gene: TRBV6-5
CDR3aa: CASSYSTQAGEQYF

abundance: .
d_gene: .
j_gene: TRBJ2-5
v_gene: TRBV5-1
CDR3aa: CASSLSGFSGETQYF

abundance: .
d_gene: TRBD1
j_gene: TRBJ1-4
v_gene: TRBV30
CDR3aa: CASGGQGNEKLFF

abundance: .
d_gene: .
j_gene: TRBJ1-2
v_gene: TRBV3-1/TRBV3-2
CDR3aa: CASSPFSQASGYGYTF

abundance: .
d_gene: TRBD1
j_gene: TRBJ1-5
v_gene: TRBV24-1
CDR3aa: CATSETGTGYQPQHF

abundance: once
d_gene: TRBD1
j_gene: TRBJ1-1
v_gene: TRBV5-6
CDR3aa: CASSSQGVAFF

abundance: .
d_gene: .
j_gene: TRBJ1-1
v_gene: TRBV12-3/TRBV12-4
CDR3aa: CASSLGPGAFF

abundance: .
d_gene: .
j_gene: TRBJ2-7
v_gene: TRBV30
CDR3aa: CAWSKLSRRGIYEQYF

abundance: .
d_gene: .
j_gene: TRBJ1-1
v_gene: TRBV6-5
CDR3aa: CASSLLTNTEAFF

abundance: .
d_gene: TRBD1
j_gene: TRBJ2-7
v_gene: TRBV27
CDR3aa: CASGTGQGASYEQYF

abundance: .
d_gene: .
j_gene: TRBJ2-7
v_gene: TRBV6-1
CDR3aa: CASSELVFEQYF

abundance: .
d_gene: .
j_gene: TRBJ1-1
v_gene: TRBV5-6
CDR3aa: CASSLGGRGNTEAFF

abundance: .
d_gene: .
j_gene: TRBJ2-7
v_gene: TRBV11-3
CDR3aa: CASSLYAGYEQYF

abundance: .
d_gene: .
j_gene: TRBJ2-7
v_gene: TRBV6-2/TRBV6-3
CDR3aa: CASSLQGFEQYF

abundance: .
d_gene: TRBD2
j_gene: TRBJ2-1
v_gene: TRBV5-1
CDR3aa: CASSLRAGGPPDEQFF

abundance: .
d_gene: .
j_gene: TRBJ2-7
v_gene: TRBV18
CDR3aa: CASSPLGAYEQYF

abundance: .
d_gene: .
j_gene: TRBJ1-1
v_gene: TRBV27
CDR3aa: CASSLSVRGYTEAFF

abundance: once
d_gene: TRBD1
j_gene: TRBJ1-4
v_gene: TRBV24-1
CDR3aa: CATSPNPGQKNEKLFF

abundance: .
d_gene: TRBD1
j_gene: TRBJ2-1
v_gene: TRBV19
CDR3aa: CATRGTGLNEQFF